A selection of T cell receptor beta chains follows, all from one sample in a study of response to subunit inactivated influenza vaccine. TCRdb re-analysed the RT-PCR reads in MiXCR, keeping a single row per CDR3 protein. This sample has 500,000 or so distinct CDR3 sequences, with 11% found just once. The sample in question was PBMCs from blood, obtained about 40 days after vaccination. All receptors derive from a man aged 45-60 years who received an inactivated influenza vaccine. Both conserved end residues are part of each CDR3. The D gene is left open where the match is weak. The size of a clone is reported for some rows only, either as once, few or many, or as a class for expanded clones.

TRBJ1-1	.	TRBD1	TRBV6-1	TGTGCCAGCGGCAGCCATGGGACAGATCAAGTTTTCTTT	CASGSHGTDQVFF
TRBJ2-2	few	.	TRBV6-2/TRBV6-3	TGTGCCAGCAGTTACGAGGGTATGGGCACCGGGGAGCTGTTTTTT	CASSYEGMGTGELFF
TRBJ1-1	.	.	TRBV7-8	TGTGCCAGCTGCCCGGAACGGGGATGGACGCGCGACGCTTTCTTT	CASCPERGWTRDAFF
TRBJ2-1	.	.	TRBV4-2	TGTGCCAGCAGCCAACCCGGGGGCCACTCCTACAATGAGCAGTTCTTC	CASSQPGGHSYNEQFF
TRBJ1-5	many	TRBD1	TRBV20-1	TGCAGTGCTAGAGTCGGGACAGATAGCAATCAGCCCCAGCATTTT	CSARVGTDSNQPQHF
TRBJ1-1	.	.	TRBV5-1	TGCGCCAGCAGCTCTGGTTGGCAGTACACTGAAGCTTTCTTT	CASSSGWQYTEAFF
TRBJ1-5	few	.	TRBV20-1	TGCAGTGCTAGGTGGGACCGCAATCAGCCCCAGCATTTT	CSARWDRNQPQHF
TRBJ2-1	.	TRBD2	TRBV7-2	TGTGCCAGCAGCTCGGGACTAGCGGGGGGGCTGGTTGAGCAGTTCTTC	CASSSGLAGGLVEQFF
TRBJ1-5	.	.	TRBV4-1	TGCGCCAGCAGCCCCCAGGGGCCGGATAGGCAGCCCCAGCATTTT	CASSPQGPDRQPQHF
TRBJ2-1	.	.	TRBV28	TGTGCCAGCAGTTTGTCGGGGTTGGTTGAGCAGTTCTTC	CASSLSGLVEQFF
TRBJ2-7	.	TRBD1	TRBV27	TGTGCCAGCAGTTTACGTCGAACAGGGGGCTACGAGCAGTACTTC	CASSLRRTGGYEQYF
TRBJ2-3	few	TRBD2	TRBV12-3/TRBV12-4	TGTGCCACCACAGAGACTAGCGTGACAGATACGCAGTATTTT	CATTETSVTDTQYF